What follows is one T cell receptor (beta chain) and its context. The antigen remains undetermined. Patients had received no treatment of any kind before thyroid surgery. The data were obtained in a study of metastatic and nonmetastatic thyroid tumors. Study information: Malignant and benign thyroid patients had repertoires compared in peripheral blood and tumor or nodule tissue. General study points: The study reportedly found significantly higher TCR beta diversity in malignant thyroid tumors than benign nodules, in blood and tumor.

Original processing notes: Clinicopathological groups supplied CDR3 differences that were used to build a distant-metastasis classifier for papillary thyroid cancer. TCRdb reassembled clones from the PCR reads with MiXCR. The V and J calls, along with clone size, are taken from TCRdb and not from the paper's own processing. The sample records about 16,000 clones, around 24% being singletons. Trimming took 0 bases from V and 2 from J, leaving 12 bases between them. The V gene's germline CDR1 is SGHRS and CDR2 YFSETQ. The CDR3 contains 15 residues. V gene TRBV5-1 combines with J gene TRBJ2-7; D unresolved. The clonotype originates from a male donor with papillary thyroid cancer or a benign thyroid nodule (not recorded which). Some clones in this sample may be carry-over from other donors' samples. Sequencing was performed on tumor tissue. CDR3 in amino acids: CASSLALFGTYEQYF. CDR3 sequence (DNA): TGCGCCAGCAGCTTGGCACTGTTCGGAACCTACGAGCAGTACTTC.